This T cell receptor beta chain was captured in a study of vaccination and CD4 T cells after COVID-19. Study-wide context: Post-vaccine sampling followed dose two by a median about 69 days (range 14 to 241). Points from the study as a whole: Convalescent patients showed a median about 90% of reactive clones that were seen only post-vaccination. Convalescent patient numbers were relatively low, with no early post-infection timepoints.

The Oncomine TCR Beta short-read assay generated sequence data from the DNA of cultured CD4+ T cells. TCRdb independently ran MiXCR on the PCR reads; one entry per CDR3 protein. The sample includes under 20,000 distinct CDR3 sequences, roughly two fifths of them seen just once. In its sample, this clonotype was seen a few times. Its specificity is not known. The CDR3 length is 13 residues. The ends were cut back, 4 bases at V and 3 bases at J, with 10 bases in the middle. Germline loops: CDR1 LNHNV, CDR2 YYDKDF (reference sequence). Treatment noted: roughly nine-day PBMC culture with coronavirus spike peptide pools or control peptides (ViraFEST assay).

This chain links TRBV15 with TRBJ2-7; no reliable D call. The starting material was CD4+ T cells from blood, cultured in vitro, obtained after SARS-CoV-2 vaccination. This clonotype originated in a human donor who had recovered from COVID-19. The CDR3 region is CATSIRIFYEQYF. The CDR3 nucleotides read TGTGCCACCAGCATCCGGATTTTCTACGAGCAGTACTTC.